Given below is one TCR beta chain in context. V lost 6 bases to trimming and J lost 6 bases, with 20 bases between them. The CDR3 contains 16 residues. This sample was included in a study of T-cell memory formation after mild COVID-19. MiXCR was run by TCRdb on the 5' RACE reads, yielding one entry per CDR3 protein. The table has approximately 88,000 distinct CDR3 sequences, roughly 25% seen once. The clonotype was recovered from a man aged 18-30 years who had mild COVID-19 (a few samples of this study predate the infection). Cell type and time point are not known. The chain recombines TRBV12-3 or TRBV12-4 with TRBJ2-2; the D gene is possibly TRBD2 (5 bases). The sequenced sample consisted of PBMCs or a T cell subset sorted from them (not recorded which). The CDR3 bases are TGTGCCAGCAGAGAAGACCCCGGAGAGGGCTCCGGGGAGCTGTTTTTT. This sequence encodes CASREDPGEGSGELFF.